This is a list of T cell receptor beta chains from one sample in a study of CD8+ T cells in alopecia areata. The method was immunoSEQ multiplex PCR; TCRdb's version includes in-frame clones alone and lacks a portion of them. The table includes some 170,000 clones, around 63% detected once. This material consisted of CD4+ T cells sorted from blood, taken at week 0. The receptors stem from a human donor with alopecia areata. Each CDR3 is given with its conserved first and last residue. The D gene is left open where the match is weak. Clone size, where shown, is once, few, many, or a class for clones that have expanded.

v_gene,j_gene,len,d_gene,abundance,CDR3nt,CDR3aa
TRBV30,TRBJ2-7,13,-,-,TGTGCCTGGAGTGTTGGCTATACCGGCGAGCAGTACTTC,CAWSVGYTGEQYF
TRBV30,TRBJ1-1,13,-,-,TGTGCCTTCATTGGGGCAGGGGTAACTGAAGCTTTCTTT,CAFIGAGVTEAFF
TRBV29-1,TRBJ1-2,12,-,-,TGCAGCGTTGGACCGGACAGTTTGCGTTACACCTTC,CSVGPDSLRYTF
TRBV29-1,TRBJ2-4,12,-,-,TGCAGCGCCGGGACACCAGAAAACATTCAGTACTTC,CSAGTPENIQYF
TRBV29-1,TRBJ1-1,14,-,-,TGCAGCGTGGCCCTGGGGAACACGAACACTGAAGCTTTCTTT,CSVALGNTNTEAFF
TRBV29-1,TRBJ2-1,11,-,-,TGCAGCGCTTCTCGGGCCACTGAGCAGTTCTTC,CSASRATEQFF
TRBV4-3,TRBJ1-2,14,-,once,TGCGCCAGCAGCCAAGACGACGACAACTATGGCTACACCTTC,CASSQDDDNYGYTF
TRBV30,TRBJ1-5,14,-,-,TGTGCCTGGAGTGTAATAGGTCCCAATCAGCCCCAGCATTTT,CAWSVIGPNQPQHF
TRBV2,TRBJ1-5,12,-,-,TGTGCCAGCATGAGCGACAATCAGCCCCAGCATTTT,CASMSDNQPQHF
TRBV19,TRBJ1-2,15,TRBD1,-,TGTGCCAGTAATACTGGGGGACAGGGGGTGTATGGCTACACCTTC,CASNTGGQGVYGYTF
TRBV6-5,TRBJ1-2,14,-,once,TGTGCCAGCAGTTACAATGGTGGGGAGGGTGGCTACACCTTC,CASSYNGGEGGYTF
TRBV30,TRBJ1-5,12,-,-,TGTGCCTTGGGGCAGGTCAATCAGCCCCAGCATTTT,CALGQVNQPQHF
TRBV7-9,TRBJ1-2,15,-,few,TGTGCCAGCAGCTTAGGGCAGGGTAGAAGCTATGGCTACACCTTC,CASSLGQGRSYGYTF
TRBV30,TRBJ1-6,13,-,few,TGTGCCTGGAACAGAATGATTAATTCACCCCTCCACTTT,CAWNRMINSPLHF
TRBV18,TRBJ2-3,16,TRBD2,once,TGTGCCAGCTCACCAACTAGCGGGGGATACACAGATACGCAGTATTTT,CASSPTSGGYTDTQYF
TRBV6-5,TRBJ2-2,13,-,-,TGTGCCAGCAGCCCAGGGATGGCCGGGGAGCTGTTTTTT,CASSPGMAGELFF
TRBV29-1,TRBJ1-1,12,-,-,TGCAGCGTTGGAGGAGCGAACACTGAAGCTTTCTTT,CSVGGANTEAFF
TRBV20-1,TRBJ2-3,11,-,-,TGCAGTGCACAGCGGGTGGATACGCAGTATTTT,CSAQRVDTQYF
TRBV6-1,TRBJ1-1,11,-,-,TGTGCCAGTTCATTGGTCGCTGAAGCTTTCTTT,CASSLVAEAFF
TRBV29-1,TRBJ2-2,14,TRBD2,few,TGCAGCGTTGCGGTCGCGGGGGGCACCGGGGAGCTGTTTTTT,CSVAVAGGTGELFF
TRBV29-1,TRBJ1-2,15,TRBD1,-,TGCAGCGTTGAGCCCGCAGCAGGGGGCGGCTATGGCTACACCTTC,CSVEPAAGGGYGYTF
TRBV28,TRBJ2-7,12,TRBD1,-,TGTGCCAGCGGCCGACAGGGCTACGAGCAGTACTTC,CASGRQGYEQYF
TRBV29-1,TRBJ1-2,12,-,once,TGCAGCGTTGAACAGGGGATCTATGGCTACACCTTC,CSVEQGIYGYTF
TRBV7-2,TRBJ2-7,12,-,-,TGTGCCAGCAGCCCCTCAGACTACGAGCAGTACTTC,CASSPSDYEQYF
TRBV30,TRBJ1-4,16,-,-,TGTGCCTGGAGTGCCCCTCCGCCGGTGGCTGATGAAAAACTGTTTTTT,CAWSAPPPVADEKLFF
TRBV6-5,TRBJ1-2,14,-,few,TGTGCCAGCAGTCCCCCCTTCCAGGGATCTGGCTACACCTTC,CASSPPFQGSGYTF
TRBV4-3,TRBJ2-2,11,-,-,TGCGCCAGCAGCCAAGGTTTCGGGCTGTTTTTT,CASSQGFGLFF
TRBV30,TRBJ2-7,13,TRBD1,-,TGTGCCTGGAGTGTCACAGGGGCGGGCGAGCAGTACTTC,CAWSVTGAGEQYF
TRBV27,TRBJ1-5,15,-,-,TGTGCCAGCAGTGGCAGTGCGTATGGCAATCAGCCCCAGCATTTT,CASSGSAYGNQPQHF